The 25 T cell receptor beta chains below come from one sample, sequenced in a study of cytomegalovirus exposure and HLA in healthy donors. Vbeta (60) and Jbeta (13) primers were used in the PCR. Profiled with immunoSEQ multiplex PCR; TCRdb holds only in-frame clones, not every one. This sample yields 150,000 to 200,000 clones, of which roughly 70% are seen a single time; around 7% belongs to the top ten. Sequencing was done on a sample of PBMCs. All receptors come from a man aged 40-55 years in good health and CMV-seropositive.

CDR3 in DNA: TGTGCCAGCAGCTTGTATGGGCTTCAGCCCCAGCATTTT. This encodes CASSLYGLQPQHF. The V and J genes are TRBV5-5 and TRBJ1-5; no definite D call. The CDR3 contains 13 residues. Germline V gene sequence: CDR1 SGHKS, CDR2 YYEKEE (reference sequence). V gave up 1 base and J gave up 6 bases, with 8 bases separating them.

The chain recombines TRBV5-1 with TRBJ2-7; TRBD1 matches at 9 bases. V dropped 0 bases and J dropped 6; count of bases not matched to a gene: 4. This CDR3 is 14 amino acids long. Germline lookup yields CDR1 SGHRS and CDR2 YFSETQ. DNA for the CDR3: TGCGCCAGCAGCTTGGTACAGGGGGCCAGCGAGCAGTACTTC. It translates to CASSLVQGASEQYF.

The gene calls are TRBV10-3 and TRBJ1-5, with D perhaps TRBD1 (6 bases). The CDR3 runs to 16 residues. V lost 0 bases and J 6 bases, leaving 15 bases between the germline ends. The germline gives CDR1 ENHRY, CDR2 SYGVKD. The CDR3 coding sequence is TGTGCCATCAGTGAGTCGGGGGACAACATCGGTCAGCCCCAGCATTTT. Protein product: CAISESGDNIGQPQHF.

The chain couples TRBV5-1 to TRBJ1-1; TRBD1 might be the D (6 bases). V lost 1 base, J lost 1 base, and 20 bases lay in between. The CDR3 length is 18 residues. Germline CDR1 and CDR2: SGHRS and YFSETQ. The CDR3: CASSLPGTIFEKNTEAFF. CDR3 sequence (DNA): TGCGCCAGCAGCTTGCCTGGGACAATCTTTGAGAAGAACACTGAAGCTTTCTTT. The full variable domain, with the rest looked up from reference TRBV5-1 and TRBJ1-1, is KAGVTQTPRYLIKTRGQQVTLSCSPISGHRSVSWYQQTPGQGLQFLFEYFSETQRNKGNFPGRFSGRQFSNSRSEMNVSTLELGDSALYLCASSLPGTIFEKNTEAFFGQGTRLTVV.

This clone was picked up a small number of times. J is TRBJ2-1 and V is TRBV25-1, with TRBD2 matching over 9 bases. The CDR3 is 16 residues long. CDR1 MGHDK and CDR2 SYGVNS come from the germline V gene. The J segment lost 7 bases and the V segment lost 2 bases, leaving 9 bases of the junction unmatched. For the CDR3, the DNA is TGTGCCAGCAGTGAACGGGGCGGGGGGGCGAGGAATGAGCAGTTCTTC. Amino acids: CASSERGGGARNEQFF.

This clone has a handful of counts. The genes are TRBV6-6 and TRBJ1-6, with 8 bases matching TRBD1. The V gene's germline CDR1 is MNHNY and CDR2 SVGAGI (reference sequence). The CDR3 is made up of 15 amino acids. J was trimmed by 10 bases and V by 7 bases; bases with no gene match: 12. The CDR3 protein is CASTIRGTGTSPLHF. CDR3 DNA: TGTGCCAGCACCATACGTGGGACAGGAACCTCACCCCTCCACTTT.

The chain joins TRBV4-3 to TRBJ2-5; D might be TRBD1 (6 bases). Judging by the DNA end, TRBJ2-7 fits better; the J call may be wrong. Germline CDR1 is LGHNA and CDR2 is YSLEER. This CDR3 region has 14 residues. The CDR3 DNA reads TGCGCCAGCAGCCAAGGACAGGCCCCCTACGAGCAGTACTTC. Residues: CASSQGQAPYEQYF.

The genes are TRBV11-2 and TRBJ2-7, with D perhaps TRBD1 (6 bases). CDR1 and CDR2 from the germline V gene are SGHAT and FQNNGV. CDR3 length: 15 residues. V dropped 5 bases and J dropped 0 bases, with 14 bases sitting between them. The CDR3 reads CASSLTGVGSYEQYF. DNA of the CDR3: TGTGCCAGCAGCCTGACAGGTGTGGGCTCCTACGAGCAGTACTTC.

The CDR3 sequence: CASTHRGSTDTQYF. The CDR3 DNA follows: TGTGCCAGCACCCACCGGGGGAGCACAGATACGCAGTATTTT. The genes are TRBV13 and TRBJ2-3, with D tentatively TRBD2 (6 bases). The CDR3 contains 14 residues. From germline, CDR1 is PRHDT and CDR2 FYEKMQ (reference sequence). V was trimmed by 7 bases and J by 0 bases, leaving 11 bases between them.

The V call is TRBV11-3, the J call TRBJ2-1; a possible D gene is TRBD2 (6 bases). V was shortened by 5 bases and J by 0 bases, with 11 bases between the two germline ends. There are 15 residues in the CDR3. The germline CDR1 and CDR2 sequences are SGHNT and YENEEA. The CDR3 loop reads CASSLPGSSYNEQFF. The CDR3 coding sequence is TGTGCCAGCAGCCTCCCCGGGAGCTCCTACAATGAGCAGTTCTTC. Drawing the rest from reference TRBV11-3 and TRBJ2-1, the complete variable domain is EAGVVQSPRYKIIEKKQPVAFWCNPISGHNTLYWYLQNLGQGPELLIRYENEEAVDDSQLPKDRFSAERLKGVDSTLKIQPAELGDSAVYLCASSLPGSSYNEQFFGPGTRLTVL.

The chain carries TRBV29-1 and TRBJ2-1; TRBD2 might be the D (7 bases). The germline CDR1 and CDR2 sequences are SQVTM and ANQGSEA. V lost 4 bases and J lost 1, with 17 bases in between. The CDR3 is 16 residues long. This CDR3 is CSVGGTRGGSYNEQFF. The CDR3 nucleotides read TGCAGCGTTGGAGGTACAAGGGGGGGGTCCTACAATGAGCAGTTCTTC.

There are a few counts of this clone. The chain joins TRBV2 to TRBJ1-4; D is perhaps TRBD1 (5 bases). This CDR3 comprises 13 residues. V lost 7 bases, J lost 5 bases, and 11 bases lay in between. Germline CDR1 reads SNHLY; CDR2 reads FYNNEI. DNA for the CDR3: TGTGCCAGCATGGCGACAGAAAATGAAAAACTGTTTTTT. The encoded protein is CASMATENEKLFF.

This clone was detected a few times. The rearrangement joins TRBV7-9 to TRBJ2-7; 12 nucleotides match TRBD1. Germline trimming cut 5 bases from V and 6 bases from J; bases unmatched to any gene: 5. Germline values: CDR1 SEHNR, CDR2 FQNEAQ (reference sequence). The CDR3 is 14 amino acids. The CDR3 sequence is CASSPGQGASEQYF. The DNA of the CDR3 is TGTGCCAGCAGCCCGGGACAGGGGGCGTCCGAGCAGTACTTC.

The chain employs TRBV5-1 and TRBJ2-5; 8 bases are shared with TRBD2. This CDR3 comprises 16 residues. The V and J ends lost 4 bases and 0 bases, in that order; junction bases with no gene match: 8. Germline V gene data show CDR1 as SGHRS and CDR2 as YFSETQ. The CDR3 DNA follows: TGCGCCAGCAGCCCGGGCCAGCGGGAGTACCAAGAGACCCAGTACTTC. Translating it yields CASSPGQREYQETQYF.

The chain joins TRBV6-6 to TRBJ1-1, with 7 nucleotides matching TRBD1. The CDR3 is 15 residues long. The germline V gene has CDR1 MNHNY and CDR2 SVGAGI (reference sequence). Trimming cost V 6 bases and J 0 bases; bases outside gene matches: 7. In nucleotides, the CDR3 is TGTGCCAGCAGCTGGGACAGACCCATGAACACTGAAGCTTTCTTT. It specifies CASSWDRPMNTEAFF.

In this sample, this clone turned up once. The V and J genes are TRBV4-3 and TRBJ2-1; D uncertain. The CDR3 is 14 residues long. V shed 4 bases and J shed 0 bases, with 7 bases lying between them. The germline V gene has CDR1 LGHNA and CDR2 YSLEER. The DNA of the CDR3 is TGCGCCAGCAGCCCATCTAGCTCCTACAATGAGCAGTTCTTC. Encoded protein: CASSPSSSYNEQFF.

This chain joins TRBV18 and TRBJ1-5; D not certain. Germline CDR1 reads KGHSH; CDR2 reads LQKENI. The CDR3 contains 13 residues. V shed 6 bases and J shed 1 base, with 7 bases lying between them. The CDR3 protein is CASSLGSNQPQHF. The CDR3, as DNA: TGTGCCAGCTCGCTGGGCAGCAATCAGCCCCAGCATTTT. The full variable domain, with the rest looked up from reference TRBV18 and TRBJ1-5, is NAGVMQNPRHLVRRRGQEARLRCSPMKGHSHVYWYRQLPEEGLKFMVYLQKENIIDESGMPKERFSAEFPKEGPSILRIQQVVRGDSAAYFCASSLGSNQPQHFGDGTRLSIL.

The chain has TRBV5-4 and TRBJ2-1; D may be TRBD2 (6 bases). This CDR3 is 11 amino acids long. Germline loops: CDR1 SGHNT, CDR2 YYREEE (reference sequence). The CDR3 DNA reads TGTGTATGGATGGGGGGAAATGAGCAGTTCTTC. Translating it yields CVWMGGNEQFF.

The chain carries TRBV7-3 and TRBJ2-7; weak D call: TRBD1 (5 bases). The CDR3 sequence is 14 residues long. CDR1 is SGHTA, CDR2 FQGTGA, per germline. V lost 2 bases and J lost 4, with 12 bases in between. The CDR3, as DNA: TGTGCCAGCAGCTTAGGCCCCCAGGGTTACGAGCAGTACTTC. Its protein product is CASSLGPQGYEQYF.

This sequence joins TRBV7-3 and TRBJ1-1, with 7 bases matching TRBD1. The CDR3 loop spans 15 amino acids. Trimming cost V 6 bases and J 6 bases; bases outside gene matches: 13. In germline, CDR1 is SGHTA, CDR2 FQGTGA. The CDR3 DNA follows: TGTGCCAGCAGACCAACAGGGGATGCGTTGGCTGAAGCTTTCTTT. Translated, it gives CASRPTGDALAEAFF.

V gene TRBV7-3 combines with J gene TRBJ2-3; 7 nucleotides line up with TRBD2. Germline V lookup: CDR1 SGHTA, CDR2 FQGTGA. This CDR3 region has 15 residues. The V and J ends lost 8 bases and 4 bases, in that order; junction bases with no gene match: 12. The CDR3 here is CASGKWGGFADTQYF. For the CDR3, the DNA is TGTGCCAGCGGCAAGTGGGGGGGGTTCGCAGATACGCAGTATTTT.

The chain uses TRBV5-1 and TRBJ2-2; TRBD1 agrees at 12 bases. The CDR3 length is 17 residues. V gave up 4 bases and J gave up 5 bases; unmatched junction bases: 9. Looked up from germline, CDR1 is SGHRS and CDR2 is YFSETQ. DNA of the CDR3: TGCGCCAGCAGCGGATCCCGGGACAGGGGGCCGACCGGGGAGCTGTTTTTT. Protein product: CASSGSRDRGPTGELFF.

The chain has TRBV19 and TRBJ1-5, with 7 positions matching TRBD1. Germline CDR1 reads LNHDA; CDR2 reads SQIVND (reference sequence). J lost 4 bases, V lost 5 bases, and 8 bases had no gene match. CDR3 size: 15 residues. The CDR3 reads CASSPYQGGNQPQHF. For the CDR3, the DNA is TGTGCCAGTAGTCCCTACCAGGGGGGTAATCAGCCCCAGCATTTT.

In the case of this clone: At one boundary the junction diverges from the germline segment, which might be a read error. CDR3 bases: TGTGCCAGCAGCTTAGAAGCAGGCGACGTTACCGGGGGGCTGTTTTTT. Translated: CASSLEAGDVTGGLFF. V gene TRBV7-9 combines with J gene TRBJ2-2, with D possibly being TRBD2 (6 bases). Per germline, CDR1 SEHNR and CDR2 FQNEAQ (reference sequence). The CDR3 loop spans 16 amino acids.

The chain joins TRBV7-2 to TRBJ2-3, with no clear D. Trimming cost V 5 bases and J 5 bases, with 5 bases left between them. Per the germline V gene, CDR1 is SGHTA and CDR2 is FQGNSA. The CDR3 consists of 11 residues. The CDR3: CASSPQDTQYF. CDR3 sequence (DNA): TGTGCCAGCAGCCCCCAAGATACGCAGTATTTT.